The text below deals with one TCR beta chain. Sequencing was performed with immunoSEQ multiplex PCR; in TCRdb, only in-frame clones are kept and a portion is missing. The sample includes roughly 40,000 clones, 80% to 90% of them seen just once. Trimming shortened V by 5 bases and J by 0 bases, and 11 bases separated the two germline ends. Looked up from germline, CDR1 is SNHLY and CDR2 is FYNNEI. The CDR3 has 15 residues. The data are from a study of blood T cell repertoires in COVID-19. The TCR was taken from a woman in her sixties or seventies with acute or convalescent COVID-19. The chain carries TRBV2 and TRBJ1-5, with D possibly matching TRBD1 (6 bases). The material sequenced was peripheral blood. CDR3 nucleotides: TGTGCCAGCAGTCGGACAGTAATTAGCAATCAGCCCCAGCATTTT. This sequence encodes CASSRTVISNQPQHF.